Listed below are T cell receptor beta chains from one sample, sequenced in a study of T and B cells in COVID-19 patients. TCRdb reprocessed the multiplex PCR reads via MiXCR and lists one record per CDR3 protein. The sample has some 3,500 distinct CDR3 sequences, 25% to 30% seen once. The sequenced sample consisted of blood. Source of these receptors: a human donor with active COVID-19. The donor label of this sample is uncertain. Each CDR3 is given with its conserved first and last residue. D genes are given only for firm matches. Clone size appears in some rows only: once, few, many, or a class for an expanded clone.

abundance: medium-sized
d_gene: -
j_gene: TRBJ2-1
v_gene: TRBV19
CDR3aa: CASSIELTVYNEQFF
CDR3nt: TGTGCCAGTAGTATAGAGTTGACTGTTTACAATGAGCAGTTCTTC

abundance: few
d_gene: TRBD1
j_gene: TRBJ1-6
v_gene: TRBV6-1
CDR3aa: CAGGGTGVSPLHF
CDR3nt: TGTGCCGGGGGGGGGACAGGGGTTTCACCCCTCCACTTT

abundance: few
d_gene: TRBD1
j_gene: TRBJ1-3
v_gene: TRBV4-1
CDR3aa: CASSPRYRDRAAGNTIYF
CDR3nt: TGCGCCAGCAGCCCTAGATATCGGGACAGGGCGGCTGGAAACACCATATATTTT

abundance: medium-sized
d_gene: -
j_gene: TRBJ2-5
v_gene: TRBV27
CDR3aa: CASRMSETQYF
CDR3nt: TGTGCCAGCAGGATGTCGGAGACCCAGTACTTC

abundance: few
d_gene: TRBD2
j_gene: TRBJ2-3
v_gene: TRBV6-5
CDR3aa: CASSYSKASGGPTDTQYF
CDR3nt: TGTGCCAGCAGTTACTCGAAGGCTAGCGGGGGGCCCACAGATACGCAGTATTTT

abundance: -
d_gene: -
j_gene: TRBJ1-1
v_gene: TRBV12-3/TRBV12-4
CDR3aa: CASSLDGQLNTEAFF
CDR3nt: TGTGCCAGCAGTTTAGACGGACAGTTGAACACTGAAGCTTTCTTT

abundance: -
d_gene: -
j_gene: TRBJ2-5
v_gene: TRBV18
CDR3aa: CASSPPGSAGAREAQYF
CDR3nt: TGTGCCAGCTCACCACCCGGGTCGGCAGGGGCAAGAGAGGCCCAGTACTTC

abundance: medium-sized
d_gene: -
j_gene: TRBJ2-5
v_gene: TRBV15
CDR3aa: CATSKVYQETQYF
CDR3nt: TGTGCCACCAGCAAAGTGTACCAAGAGACCCAGTACTTC

abundance: medium-sized
d_gene: -
j_gene: TRBJ1-5
v_gene: TRBV19
CDR3aa: CASSSRVRQPQHF
CDR3nt: TGTGCCAGTAGTTCGAGGGTACGGCAGCCCCAGCATTTT

abundance: -
d_gene: TRBD1
j_gene: TRBJ1-6
v_gene: TRBV27
CDR3aa: CASRRQGANNSPLHF
CDR3nt: TGTGCCAGCAGACGACAGGGGGCCAATAATTCACCCCTCCACTTT

abundance: few
d_gene: -
j_gene: TRBJ2-3
v_gene: TRBV20-1
CDR3aa: CSASDGQITDTQYF
CDR3nt: TGCAGTGCTAGTGATGGACAGATCACAGATACGCAGTATTTT

abundance: -
d_gene: -
j_gene: TRBJ2-1
v_gene: TRBV7-9
CDR3aa: CASSLFGGWDHNEQFF
CDR3nt: TGTGCCAGCAGCTTATTCGGCGGGTGGGATCACAATGAGCAGTTCTTC

abundance: medium-sized
d_gene: -
j_gene: TRBJ2-3
v_gene: TRBV11-3
CDR3aa: CASSLFSTGPDTQYF
CDR3nt: TGTGCCAGCAGCTTATTCTCAACTGGACCAGATACGCAGTATTTT

abundance: medium-sized
d_gene: -
j_gene: TRBJ2-6
v_gene: TRBV6-6
CDR3aa: CASSYGSGANVLTF
CDR3nt: TGTGCCAGCAGTTACGGGTCGGGGGCCAACGTCCTGACTTTC

abundance: -
d_gene: TRBD1
j_gene: TRBJ2-7
v_gene: TRBV29-1
CDR3aa: CSAAPRDRGSYEQYF
CDR3nt: TGCAGCGCCGCCCCCCGGGACAGGGGCTCCTACGAGCAGTACTTC

abundance: medium-sized
d_gene: -
j_gene: TRBJ1-5
v_gene: TRBV12-3/TRBV12-4
CDR3aa: CASSPPSQVANQPQHF
CDR3nt: TGTGCCAGCAGTCCCCCCTCACAGGTCGCCAATCAGCCCCAGCATTTT

abundance: -
d_gene: TRBD2
j_gene: TRBJ2-3
v_gene: TRBV5-4
CDR3aa: CASSFTSGGATDTQYF
CDR3nt: TGTGCCAGCAGCTTTACGAGCGGGGGGGCCACAGATACGCAGTATTTT

abundance: few
d_gene: -
j_gene: TRBJ1-1
v_gene: TRBV10-3
CDR3aa: CAHTTNSNTEAFF
CDR3nt: TGTGCCCATACCACGAATTCGAACACTGAAGCTTTCTTT

abundance: -
d_gene: -
j_gene: TRBJ1-6
v_gene: TRBV27
CDR3aa: CASSLLWVPYNSPLHF
CDR3nt: TGTGCCAGCAGTCTACTTTGGGTACCCTATAATTCACCCCTCCACTTT

abundance: -
d_gene: -
j_gene: TRBJ2-7
v_gene: TRBV20-1
CDR3aa: CSARDRTGPYEQYF
CDR3nt: TGCAGTGCTAGAGATAGGACGGGCCCCTACGAGCAGTACTTC

abundance: -
d_gene: -
j_gene: TRBJ1-1
v_gene: TRBV27
CDR3aa: CASRYQGMNTEAFF
CDR3nt: TGTGCCAGCCGCTACCAGGGAATGAACACTGAAGCTTTCTTT

abundance: -
d_gene: -
j_gene: TRBJ1-2
v_gene: TRBV12-3/TRBV12-4
CDR3aa: CASSFQAGSYGYTF
CDR3nt: TGTGCCAGCAGTTTTCAAGCAGGGAGCTATGGCTACACCTTC

abundance: few
d_gene: TRBD1
j_gene: TRBJ1-2
v_gene: TRBV27
CDR3aa: CASSARVNRDRGYYGYTF
CDR3nt: TGTGCCAGCAGTGCCCGGGTTAACCGGGACAGGGGTTACTATGGCTACACCTTC

abundance: -
d_gene: -
j_gene: TRBJ1-4
v_gene: TRBV20-1
CDR3aa: CSARDQAKTNEKLFF
CDR3nt: TGCAGTGCTAGAGATCAGGCCAAAACTAATGAAAAACTGTTTTTT

abundance: medium-sized
d_gene: -
j_gene: TRBJ1-1
v_gene: TRBV19
CDR3aa: CASLTEEALNTEAFF
CDR3nt: TGTGCCAGCCTTACGGAGGAGGCCTTGAACACTGAAGCTTTCTTT

abundance: few
d_gene: TRBD2
j_gene: TRBJ2-5
v_gene: TRBV6-6
CDR3aa: CASTRTSGYQETQYF
CDR3nt: TGTGCCAGCACCAGGACTAGCGGGTACCAAGAGACCCAGTACTTC

abundance: medium-sized
d_gene: TRBD2
j_gene: TRBJ2-1
v_gene: TRBV5-6
CDR3aa: CASSPGGSSYNEQFF
CDR3nt: TGTGCCAGCAGCCCGGGGGGGAGCTCCTACAATGAGCAGTTCTTC

abundance: -
d_gene: -
j_gene: TRBJ1-5
v_gene: TRBV6-5
CDR3aa: CASSYSSGNQPQHF
CDR3nt: TGTGCCAGCAGTTACTCGAGTGGGAATCAGCCCCAGCATTTT

abundance: medium-sized
d_gene: -
j_gene: TRBJ2-5
v_gene: TRBV19
CDR3aa: CASSIGGTFQETQYF
CDR3nt: TGTGCCAGTAGTATAGGTGGGACCTTTCAAGAGACCCAGTACTTC

abundance: medium-sized
d_gene: -
j_gene: TRBJ2-2
v_gene: TRBV6-4
CDR3aa: CASSDSRGTGTGELFF
CDR3nt: TGTGCCAGCAGTGACTCGAGGGGGACGGGTACCGGGGAGCTGTTTTTT

abundance: -
d_gene: -
j_gene: TRBJ2-1
v_gene: TRBV9
CDR3aa: CASSSPSGGSFNEQFF
CDR3nt: TGTGCCAGCAGCTCCCCTTCTGGGGGTTCCTTCAATGAGCAGTTCTTC

abundance: few
d_gene: -
j_gene: TRBJ2-2
v_gene: TRBV24-1
CDR3aa: CATSDTVRGELFF
CDR3nt: TGTGCCACCAGTGACACGGTCCGGGGGGAGCTGTTTTTT

abundance: -
d_gene: -
j_gene: TRBJ2-7
v_gene: TRBV14
CDR3aa: CASSQGVRYEQYF
CDR3nt: TGTGCCAGCAGCCAGGGGGTAAGGTACGAGCAGTACTTC

abundance: few
d_gene: TRBD1
j_gene: TRBJ2-7
v_gene: TRBV6-1
CDR3aa: CASRDRGPYEQYF
CDR3nt: TGTGCCAGCAGGGACAGGGGGCCCTACGAGCAGTACTTC

abundance: medium-sized
d_gene: -
j_gene: TRBJ2-2
v_gene: TRBV29-1
CDR3aa: CSVADIGELFF
CDR3nt: TGCAGCGTTGCCGACATCGGGGAGCTGTTTTTT